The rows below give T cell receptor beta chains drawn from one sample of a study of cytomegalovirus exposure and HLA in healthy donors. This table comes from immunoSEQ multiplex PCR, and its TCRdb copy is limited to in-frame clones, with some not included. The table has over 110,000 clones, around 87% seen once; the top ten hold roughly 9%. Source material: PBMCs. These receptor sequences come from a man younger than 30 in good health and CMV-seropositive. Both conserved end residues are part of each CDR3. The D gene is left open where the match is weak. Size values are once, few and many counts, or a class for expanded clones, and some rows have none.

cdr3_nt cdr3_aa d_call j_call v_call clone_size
TGTGCCAGCCATGACACCGGGGAGCTGTTTTTT CASHDTGELFF . TRBJ2-2 TRBV19 .
TGCGCCAGCAGCCAAGGGGGGGGACGCCTTCAGCCCCAGCATTTT CASSQGGGRLQPQHF . TRBJ1-5 TRBV4-1 .
TGCGCCAGCAGCAGTAGCGGGGGCTCTGGGGCCAACGTCCTGACTTTC CASSSSGGSGANVLTF TRBD2 TRBJ2-6 TRBV5-1 .
TGTGCCAGTAGTCTCTCGGGGGGCCCCAGCAATCAGCCCCAGCATTTT CASSLSGGPSNQPQHF . TRBJ1-5 TRBV19 .
TGTGCCAGCAGCACCGTAGGGAGCTCCTACGAGCAGTACTTC CASSTVGSSYEQYF . TRBJ2-7 TRBV5-5 .
TGTGCCAGCAGCAAAACGGATGGGGCCGAAGAGCAGTACTTC CASSKTDGAEEQYF . TRBJ2-7 TRBV21-1 .
TGTGCCTGGAGCGTTGAGGGCTACGAGCAGTACTTC CAWSVEGYEQYF . TRBJ2-7 TRBV30 .
TGTGCCAGCCGGGACTCCCTATCCAGAGAGACCCAGTACTTC CASRDSLSRETQYF . TRBJ2-5 TRBV28 .
TGCGCCAGCAGCTCGACCGGGACAGGGATCAATGGCTACACCTTC CASSSTGTGINGYTF TRBD1 TRBJ1-2 TRBV5-1 .
TGTGCCAGCAGCCCGTCCGGGACACCGGCCTACAATGAGCAGTTCTTC CASSPSGTPAYNEQFF . TRBJ2-1 TRBV9 .
TGTGCCAGCAGTTTCCCCCGACAGACGGTGAACACTGAAGCTTTCTTT CASSFPRQTVNTEAFF . TRBJ1-1 TRBV28 .
TGTGCCAGCAGCTCCCTCCCCGGAAAACGGGGGAGCACAGATACGCAGTATTTT CASSSLPGKRGSTDTQYF . TRBJ2-3 TRBV11-2 once
TGTGCCTGGGTAAGACTAGAGGAGACCCAGTACTTC CAWVRLEETQYF . TRBJ2-5 TRBV30 .
TGTGCCAGCAGCCGGACAGGAAGGAACACTGAAGCTTTCTTT CASSRTGRNTEAFF TRBD1 TRBJ1-1 TRBV7-8 .
TGTGCCAGCAGGTACTCAGAGGGCTATGGCTACACCTTC CASRYSEGYGYTF . TRBJ1-2 TRBV6-6 .
TGTGCCAGCAGTGAAAAAGCGGACCAAGATACGCAGTATTTT CASSEKADQDTQYF . TRBJ2-3 TRBV6-4 .
TGTGCCAGTAGTCCCTCGGACAGAACTAATGGCTACACCTTC CASSPSDRTNGYTF . TRBJ1-2 TRBV19 .
TGTGCCAGCAGCTCCTCGACAGGGCTGGCTACGCAGTATTTT CASSSSTGLATQYF TRBD1 TRBJ2-3 TRBV11-2 .
TGTGCCAGCGGACGCAGGACAGTCTCTGGAAACACCATATATTTT CASGRRTVSGNTIYF . TRBJ1-3 TRBV7-8 .
TGTGCCACCAGTACCTTTAGCGGAATGACCTACGAGCAGTACTTC CATSTFSGMTYEQYF . TRBJ2-7 TRBV15 .
TGTGCCAGCAGCCCCCCTTTCTGGACTAGCGGGGGGGCGGTTGAGCAGTTCTTC CASSPPFWTSGGAVEQFF TRBD2 TRBJ2-1 TRBV7-9 .
TGTGCCAGCAGTGAAATTAGCGGGTCGGGCGAGACCCAGTACTTC CASSEISGSGETQYF TRBD2 TRBJ2-5 TRBV2 .
TGTGCCAGCAGGGGACTAGCGGTCGAGACCCAGTACTTC CASRGLAVETQYF TRBD2 TRBJ2-5 TRBV6-5 .
TGCGCCGCGGGGAGCAGGGACTATGGCTACACCTTC CAAGSRDYGYTF . TRBJ1-2 TRBV10-2 .
TGCAGCGTTGTACGGCAGGGGGTAGATACGCAGTATTTT CSVVRQGVDTQYF TRBD1 TRBJ2-3 TRBV29-1 .
TGTGCCTGGAGTGTCGGGGAAGGAAACACCATATATTTT CAWSVGEGNTIYF . TRBJ1-3 TRBV30 .
TGTGCCAGCAGGCGACTAGCGCCGAACACCGGGGAGCTGTTTTTT CASRRLAPNTGELFF TRBD2 TRBJ2-2 TRBV2 .
TGTGCCAGCAGTGATACGGACAGGGCCTACGAGCAGTACTTC CASSDTDRAYEQYF TRBD1 TRBJ2-7 TRBV6-1 .
TGTGCCAGCAGCGTAGACAGGCTGAACACTGAAGCTTTCTTT CASSVDRLNTEAFF . TRBJ1-1 TRBV9 .
TGTGCCAGTAGAGACCGGGACAGGGTAATGGAAAAACTGTTTTTT CASRDRDRVMEKLFF TRBD1 TRBJ1-4 TRBV19 few
TGTGCCAGCAGCCCCCTCAGCGGGGAGACCCAGTACTTC CASSPLSGETQYF . TRBJ2-5 TRBV7-9 .
TGTGCCAGCAGCATATCAGGGGAGTTGACTGAAGCTTTCTTT CASSISGELTEAFF . TRBJ1-1 TRBV6-6 .
TGTGCCAGTAGTAGCCGAGAAAATTCACCCCTCCACTTT CASSSRENSPLHF . TRBJ1-6 TRBV19 few
TGTGCCAGCAGTTCTGCCCGACTAGCCGCGCAGTATTTT CASSSARLAAQYF TRBD2 TRBJ2-3 TRBV6-6 .
TGTGCCAGCTCACCACCGAGGACTAGCGGCTACGAGCAGTACTTC CASSPPRTSGYEQYF TRBD2 TRBJ2-7 TRBV18 .
TGTGCCAGCAGCTGGGACAGGCTAAAGTTTCAGGGAGCTTTCTTT CASSWDRLKFQGAFF TRBD1 TRBJ1-1 TRBV7-2 .
TGTGCCAGCAGCCAAGATCATTGGGGCACCACGAACACTGAAGCTTTCTTT CASSQDHWGTTNTEAFF . TRBJ1-1 TRBV4-2 .
TGTGCCAGCGCCCTAGGGGCCGGGCTCTCCTACGAGCAGTACTTC CASALGAGLSYEQYF . TRBJ2-7 TRBV11-2 .
TGTGCCAGCAGGTCCCCAGGGGGCGGGGAGACCCAGTACTTC CASRSPGGGETQYF TRBD1 TRBJ2-5 TRBV6-6 .
TGTGCCACCAGCGGAGTGGCAGGGCGCAACACTGAAGCTTTCTTT CATSGVAGRNTEAFF . TRBJ1-1 TRBV15 .
TGTGCCAGCAGTTACTCCATTAAGCAACCAACAGGTACAGGGACATCAACTAATGAAAAACTGTTTTTT CASSYSIKQPTGTGTSTNEKLFF . TRBJ1-4 TRBV6-7 .
TGTGCCAGCCCCTCGGGAGGGCACCGGAACCTCTCTGGAAACACCATATATTTT CASPSGGHRNLSGNTIYF . TRBJ1-3 TRBV27 once
TGTGCCAGTAGTATAACCGGGACAGGCAGACTCTTC CASSITGTGRLF TRBD1 TRBJ1-2 TRBV19 few
TGCGCCAGCAGCTTAGGAGGGGTAGAAAGGAACACTGAAGCTTTCTTT CASSLGGVERNTEAFF . TRBJ1-1 TRBV5-1 .